This is a list of T cell receptor beta chains from one sample in a study of blood T cells in healthy people across ages. A single record per CDR3 protein comes from TCRdb applying MiXCR to the 5' RACE reads. The table records under 700,000 distinct CDR3 sequences, less than 25% of them present only once. A further study also used this sample, focusing on T cells of mothers and their children.

Material: blood. The receptors were sampled from a boy younger than 18 in good health. CDR3s leave out the opening cysteine and the closing phenylalanine or tryptophan.

>TRBV6-2/TRBV6-3|TRBJ2-7
ASSQRLAGVRLREQY
>TRBV7-8|NA
ASSFGGTPTYNQQF
>TRBV7-2|TRBJ2-7
ASSRPSSYEQY
>TRBV20-1|TRBJ2-5
SARTFGQGSQY
>TRBV6-5|TRBJ2-5
ASSFGQGLEWAQY
>TRBV28|TRBJ2-3
ASTLLAYTDTQY
>TRBV20-1|TRBJ2-5
SARHGTSGVLGGETQY
>TRBV7-9|TRBJ2-4
ASSFTEITKNIQY
>TRBV30|TRBJ1-1
AWSQDRNTEAF
>TRBV28|TRBJ2-3
ASSLVIRTSGGDTDTQY
>TRBV3-1|TRBJ1-2
ASSQDQGGYGYT
>TRBV6-5|TRBJ2-2
ASRPRGNGELF
>TRBV6-5|TRBJ2-7
ASTPFRSYEQY
>TRBV7-2|TRBJ1-1
ASSRGGGNTEAF
>TRBV5-1|NA
ASSLGGPGGYNEQF
>TRBV5-1|TRBJ2-3
ASSLADLGPAPTDTQY
>TRBV7-2|TRBJ1-2
ASSLEIRARDGYT
>TRBV20-1|TRBJ1-4
SAREFVAKPNEKLF
>TRBV19|NA
ASSIVLDEQF
>TRBV7-9|TRBJ2-7
ASSSAQGLSYEQY
>TRBV27|TRBJ2-6
ASSLAGEANVLT
>TRBV4-3|TRBJ1-5
ASSQDLDQPQH
>TRBV9|TRBJ2-2
ASSVAGGNTGELF
>TRBV4-2|TRBJ2-5
ASSQNRGRARETQY
>TRBV7-2|TRBJ1-1
ASTDRDTEAF
>TRBV5-1|TRBJ2-3
ASSLGQTDTQY
>TRBV5-1|TRBJ2-3
ASSLEAGGPDTQY
>TRBV5-1|TRBJ2-3
ASSTTGGTDTQY
>TRBV27|TRBJ2-7
ASSYQGTGYYEQY
>TRBV29-1|TRBJ1-1
SVEVAGMNTEAF
>TRBV7-9|NA
ASSPRGPPEQF
>TRBV7-7|TRBJ2-5
ASKKSQGPQETQY
>TRBV6-5|TRBJ1-1
ASSWDPQTEAF
>TRBV6-5|TRBJ2-1
ASSRSGRSYNEQF
>TRBV1|TRBJ1-4
TSSQDLQKDEKLF
>TRBV20-1|TRBJ2-5
SADSSGEETQY
>TRBV4-3|TRBJ2-7
ASSQGLGVVSGEQY
>TRBV4-3|TRBJ2-5
ASSQRPYQETQY
>TRBV15|TRBJ2-3
ATLEQGATDTQY
>TRBV6-2/TRBV6-3|TRBJ1-1
ATQQAMNTEAF
>TRBV20-1|TRBJ2-1
SASSGGTYNEQF
>TRBV6-1|TRBJ2-1
ASSHRVYNEQF
>TRBV29-1|TRBJ2-5
SVEAPQEGTQY
>TRBV12-3/TRBV12-4|TRBJ1-2
ASRYREEGNYGYT
>TRBV12-3/TRBV12-4|TRBJ2-5
ASTFREVGETQY
>TRBV7-9|TRBJ1-1
ASSLDGGKAF